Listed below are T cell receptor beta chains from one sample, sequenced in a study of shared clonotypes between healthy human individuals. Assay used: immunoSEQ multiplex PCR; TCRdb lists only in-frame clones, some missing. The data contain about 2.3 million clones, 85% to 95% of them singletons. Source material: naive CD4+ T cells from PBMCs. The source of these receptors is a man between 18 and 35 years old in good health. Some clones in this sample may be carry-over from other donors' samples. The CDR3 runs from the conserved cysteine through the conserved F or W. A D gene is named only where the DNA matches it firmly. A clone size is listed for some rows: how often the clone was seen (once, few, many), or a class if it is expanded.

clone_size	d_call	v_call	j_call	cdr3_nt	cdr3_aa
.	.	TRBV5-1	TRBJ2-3	TGCGCCAGCAGCTTGGGCACCATCACAGATACGCAGTATTTT	CASSLGTITDTQYF
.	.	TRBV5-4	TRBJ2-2	TGTGCCAGCAGCTTGGACCGGAACACCGGGGAGCTGTTTTTT	CASSLDRNTGELFF
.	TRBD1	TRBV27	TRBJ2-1	TGTGCCAGCGTAAGAGGGGATTTTAGGGACAGGGTCTACAATGAGCAGTTCTTC	CASVRGDFRDRVYNEQFF
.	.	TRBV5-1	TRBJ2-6	TGCGCCAGCAGTGAGCAGGGTTTCTCTGGGGCCAACGTCCTGACTTTC	CASSEQGFSGANVLTF
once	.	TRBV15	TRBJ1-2	TGTGCCACCAGCAGAGAGGGGGCAGCCTATGGCTACACCTTC	CATSREGAAYGYTF
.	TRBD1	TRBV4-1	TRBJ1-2	TGCGCCAGCACCCCATTAGACAGGGGGGCTTTTAACCACTACACCTTC	CASTPLDRGAFNHYTF
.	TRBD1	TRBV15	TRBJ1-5	TGTGCCACCAGCGCGAGGAGAGACAGGGGGCTCCTCAATCAGCCCCAGCATTTT	CATSARRDRGLLNQPQHF
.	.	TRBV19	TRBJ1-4	TGTGCCAGTAGTACCCAGGGAATCGCTAATGAAAAACTGTTTTTT	CASSTQGIANEKLFF
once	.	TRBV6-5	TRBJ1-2	TGTGCCAGCAGTTTGGACGGAGCTAACTATGGCTACACCTTC	CASSLDGANYGYTF
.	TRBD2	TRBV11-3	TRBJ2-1	TGTGCCAGCAGCTTAACCGCTAGCGGGGGGGATGAGCAGTTCTTC	CASSLTASGGDEQFF
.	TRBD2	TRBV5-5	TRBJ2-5	TGTGCCAGCAGCCCAAACCTAGCGGGAGGAGCAGAGACCCAGTACTTC	CASSPNLAGGAETQYF
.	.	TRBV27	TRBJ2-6	TGTGCCAGCAGTTTAAGGGCAGACTCTGGGGCCAACGTCCTGACTTTC	CASSLRADSGANVLTF
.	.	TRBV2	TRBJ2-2	TGTGCCAGCAGTTCCGGGACACCCAACACCGGGGAGCTGTTTTTT	CASSSGTPNTGELFF
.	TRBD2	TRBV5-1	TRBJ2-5	TGCGCCAGCAGCCCGCTGGGAGGGAGGGAGACCCAGTACTTC	CASSPLGGRETQYF
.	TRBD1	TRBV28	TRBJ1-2	TGTGCCGGAACGGGGACAGGGAGTGGCTACACCTTC	CAGTGTGSGYTF
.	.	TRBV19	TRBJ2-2	TGTGCCAGTAGTGTTTCAGGGGTACAGACCGGGGAGCTGTTTTTT	CASSVSGVQTGELFF
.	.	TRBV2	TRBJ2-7	TGTGCCAGCAGTGAAGGATTAGGACACGCGATTGCGTACTTC	CASSEGLGHAIAYF
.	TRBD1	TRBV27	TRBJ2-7	TGTGCCAGCAGTCCCAGGGGGACAGGGACCTACGAGCAGTACTTC	CASSPRGTGTYEQYF
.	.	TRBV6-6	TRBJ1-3	TGTGCCAGCAGTTACTCGAAAGGAAACACCATATATTTT	CASSYSKGNTIYF
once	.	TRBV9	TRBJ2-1	TGTGCCAGCAGCGTAGCGACCTACAATGAGCAGTTCTTC	CASSVATYNEQFF
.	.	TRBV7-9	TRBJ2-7	TGTGCCAGCAGCCTTTCCGGGAGCTTCGAGCAGTACTTC	CASSLSGSFEQYF
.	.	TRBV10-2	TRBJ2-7	TGCGCCAGCAGTGAGTTGGGCCAAACCTACGAGCAGTACTTC	CASSELGQTYEQYF
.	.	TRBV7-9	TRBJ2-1	TGTGCCAGCAGCTTAGCTTCCTACAATGAGCAGTTCTTC	CASSLASYNEQFF
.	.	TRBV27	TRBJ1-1	TGTGCCAGCAGTTTACGGGTTGGAGGTTTGTCTTTCTTT	CASSLRVGGLSFF
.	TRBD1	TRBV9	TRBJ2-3	TGTGCCAGCAGCGTCGACAGGGGCACAGATACGCAGTATTTT	CASSVDRGTDTQYF
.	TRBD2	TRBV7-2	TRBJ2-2	TGTGCCAGCAGCTCCAAGGGACTAGTTATAGCCGGGGAGCTGTTTTTT	CASSSKGLVIAGELFF
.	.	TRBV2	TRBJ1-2	TGTGCCAGCAGTGGTACGGGGAACTATGGCTACACCTTC	CASSGTGNYGYTF
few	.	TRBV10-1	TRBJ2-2	TGCGCCAGCAGGGCCGGGTCCGGGGAGCTGTTTTTT	CASRAGSGELFF
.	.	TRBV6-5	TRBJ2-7	TGTGCCAGCACCTCAGGGCCGCGGAACGAGCAGTACTTC	CASTSGPRNEQYF
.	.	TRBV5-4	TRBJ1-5	TGTGCCAGCAGCTTACTAGGGAATCAGCCCCAGCATTTT	CASSLLGNQPQHF
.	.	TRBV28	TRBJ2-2	TGTGCCAGCAGGGCCACCGGGGAGCTGTTTTTT	CASRATGELFF
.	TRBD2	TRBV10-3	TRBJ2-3	TGTGCCATCAGTGTTAGCGGGACTAGCGGGGCTAGCACAGATACGCAGTATTTT	CAISVSGTSGASTDTQYF
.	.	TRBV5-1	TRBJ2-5	TGCGCCAGCAGCCCCCAGGCCACTTGGGGAGAGACCCAGTACTTC	CASSPQATWGETQYF
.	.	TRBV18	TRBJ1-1	TGTGCCAGCTCACTCGGGGGGGAGAACACTGAAGCTTTCTTT	CASSLGGENTEAFF
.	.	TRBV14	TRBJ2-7	TGTGCCAGCAGCCCTGACTCACAGGCATTCTCCTACGAGCAGTACTTC	CASSPDSQAFSYEQYF
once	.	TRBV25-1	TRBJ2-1	TGTGCCAGCAGTGAATCCCGGAGGGCCCACAATGAGCAGTTCTTC	CASSESRRAHNEQFF
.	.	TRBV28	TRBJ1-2	TGTGCCGCTGGAACGGGCTATGGCTACACCTTC	CAAGTGYGYTF
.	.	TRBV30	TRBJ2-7	TGTGCCTGGAGTAGCAGTGGCTACGAGCAGTACTTC	CAWSSSGYEQYF
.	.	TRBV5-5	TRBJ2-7	TGTGCCAGCAGCTTGGCGGGAACTACTCCATACGAGCAGTACTTC	CASSLAGTTPYEQYF
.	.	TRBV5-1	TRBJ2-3	TGCGCCAGCAGCTTAGAACTTACAGATACGCAGTATTTT	CASSLELTDTQYF
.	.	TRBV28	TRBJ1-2	TGTGCCAGCAGCAATAACGACAGATATGGCTACACCTTC	CASSNNDRYGYTF
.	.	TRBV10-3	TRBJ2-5	TGTGCCATCAGTGAGGCGGGACAGCCGCAAGAGACCCAGTACTTC	CAISEAGQPQETQYF
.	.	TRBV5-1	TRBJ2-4	TGCGCCAGCAGCTACTGGCAGCTTGGGCCCCCGCGAAACATTCAGTACTTC	CASSYWQLGPPRNIQYF
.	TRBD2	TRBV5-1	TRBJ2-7	TGCGCCAGCAGCTTGGATCTAGCGGGAGGGCCTTACGAGCAGTACTTC	CASSLDLAGGPYEQYF
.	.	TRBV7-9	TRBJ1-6	TGTGCCAGCAGCGCTTGGAGGGCGGATTCACCCCTCCACTTT	CASSAWRADSPLHF
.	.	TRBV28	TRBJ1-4	TGTGCCAGCAGTCCAGGGCCCCGACCTAATGAAAAACTGTTTTTT	CASSPGPRPNEKLFF
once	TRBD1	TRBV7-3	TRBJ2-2	TGTGCCAGCAGCTTACACAGGGGGCCCGGGGAGCTGTTTTTT	CASSLHRGPGELFF
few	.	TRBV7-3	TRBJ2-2	TGTGCCAGCAGCTTAGGCCTAGCGAGTACCGGGGAGCTGTTTTTT	CASSLGLASTGELFF
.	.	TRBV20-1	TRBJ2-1	TGCAGTGCGGTCAGGGGAAATGAGCAGTTCTTC	CSAVRGNEQFF
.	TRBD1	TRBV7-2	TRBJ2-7	TGTGCCAGCAGTTTTGGTCGACAGGGGGGTAACGAGCAGTACTTC	CASSFGRQGGNEQYF
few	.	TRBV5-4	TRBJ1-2	TGTGCCAGCAGCTTGGACAGGGCTAACTATGGCTACACCTTC	CASSLDRANYGYTF
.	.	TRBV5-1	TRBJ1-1	TGCGCCAGCAGCTTGGGACAGAGCTTATACAGTACTGAAGCTTTCTTT	CASSLGQSLYSTEAFF
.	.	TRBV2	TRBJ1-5	TGTGCCAGCAGAGACTTTCCACAGGCTCCCAATCAGCCCCAGCATTTT	CASRDFPQAPNQPQHF
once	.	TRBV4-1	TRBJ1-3	TGCGCCAGCAGCCAAGTTGGAGGGGGGGGCAATGGAAACACCATATATTTT	CASSQVGGGGNGNTIYF
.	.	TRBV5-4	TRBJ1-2	TGTGCCAGCAGCTTGAAGTTTTATGCAGGGTATGGCTACACCTTC	CASSLKFYAGYGYTF
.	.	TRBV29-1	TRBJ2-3	TGCAGCGCAGGGCACGGCACAGATACGCAGTATTTT	CSAGHGTDTQYF
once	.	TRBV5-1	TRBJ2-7	TGCGCCAGCAGCCCGCGGGGTAGCTCCTACGAGCAGTACTTC	CASSPRGSSYEQYF
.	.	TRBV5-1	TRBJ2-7	TGCGCCAGCAGCTGGGGACTGACAATTTCCTACGAGCAGTACTTC	CASSWGLTISYEQYF
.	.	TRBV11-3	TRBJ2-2	TGTGCCAGCAGCCGGCGGGACCGAAGGAACACCGGGGAGCTGTTTTTT	CASSRRDRRNTGELFF
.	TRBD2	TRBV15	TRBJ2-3	TGTGCCACCAGCAGGACTAGCGGGAATGGGGATACGCAGTATTTT	CATSRTSGNGDTQYF